This entry features one TCR beta chain sequence. Its antigen is not yet known. An end of the junction differs from the germline gene, which may be a read error. Libraries were constructed by the immunoSEQ multiplex PCR assay. The multiplex PCR relied on a mix of 60 forward primers for TCR Vbeta segments and 13 reverse primers for TCR Jbeta segments. Amplification of the CDR3 region of rearranged TCR beta genes was performed with a multiplex PCR assay on genomic DNA. The Illumina HiSeq System was used to sequence the amplified TCR beta libraries as 87-base-pair reads. Per the authors' processing: In a later analysis, tens of millions of unique TCR beta chains were counted across the 500 to 850 repertoires, and roughly 11 million of these chains were shared by at least two donors. A nearest-neighbor algorithm error-corrected the raw reads and collapsed the reads into unique sequences, merging closely related sequences to remove PCR and sequencing errors. CDR3 sequences were aligned to IMGT reference sequences to assign V, D and J gene segments. Each retained sequence needed at least a six-nucleotide match to both a V gene segment and a J gene segment. Rearrangements were called productive when the CDR3 lacked stop codons and stayed in frame with V and J; all others were non-productive. Following IMGT convention, CDR3 was defined as the stretch from the second conserved V-encoded cysteine up to the conserved J-encoded phenylalanine. Sequences without an unambiguous match to a single V gene segment were excluded from the earlier analysis of about 600 of the donors. An earlier analysis of some 610 of the donors called V segments functional above 56.7% productive rearrangements and segregating when the between-donor standard deviation exceeded 5%. A statistical classification framework was built to diagnose cytomegalovirus status from the catalog of TCR beta chain sequences. V and J gene assignment, in a later analysis, came from comparing TCR nucleotide sequences with IMGT/GENE-DB human TR gene sequences. In a later analysis, CDR3 sequences and most-parsimonious VDJ recombination scenarios were assigned using the TCRdist pipeline. In a later analysis, each TCR beta chain was defined by its CDR3 amino acid sequence together with its V-gene family, and reads lacking a unique V-gene family were excluded. A later analysis removed 600 or so highly shared, low-generation-probability nucleotide sequences to deal with suspected cross-contamination and a sequencing artifact. A later analysis calculated a clonal expansion index for each public chain from normalized within-repertoire ranks of inferred template counts. In a later analysis, generation probabilities were computed with a VDJ recombination model fitted to out-of-frame rearrangements, and the resulting probabilities were checked against IGoR. In a later analysis, TCR-TCR, TCR-HLA and TCR-CMV co-occurrence was scored with hypergeometric tests, and a repertoire-size bias correction was applied to TCR pairs. In a later analysis, false discovery rates were estimated by permuting HLA or CMV assignments 20 times. In a later analysis, co-occurring TCRs were grouped using DBSCAN, and TCRdist sequence similarity was added for clustering within HLA-allele-positive subsets. Repertoires with fewer than 30,000 or more than 120,000 public chains, plus five repertoires with anomalous nucleotide sharing, were excluded from co-occurrence clustering. Held by TCRdb, this immuneACCESS table contains in-frame sequences only and omits some clones. Under half of the omission traces to an unresolved V gene where checked; the cause of the rest is unknown. V, J and clone size were drawn from that table, and D and trimming were deduced from the DNA. Recorded for this sample are about 140,000 clones; about 66% of them occurred a single time. The ten largest clones add up to around 2% of the sample.

This sample is part of a study of cytomegalovirus exposure and HLA in healthy donors (dated by TCRdb to about 2017). Regarding the complete study: An earlier analysis of approximately 640 of the donors reported 276 Gb of sequence data and some 120 million unique TCR beta sequences from 150 million to 200 million T cells. Using immunosequencing, the study profiled T cell repertoires from about 650 subjects and related those repertoires to cytomegalovirus serostatus. In the later analysis, no new phenotypic data were used to find candidate immune exposures; instead, reliance was placed on TCR beta sequences and their occurrence across donors. Class I and class II HLA loci were covered by the typing at four-digit resolution. To decide whether each TCR beta V gene segment behaved as functional or pseudogenic, an earlier analysis of some 570 of the donors relied on high-throughput TCR beta sequencing. Around 300 gigabases of sequencing data and approximately 85 million unique TCR sequences were included in an early release covering about 600 HLA-typed donors. A later analysis re-analyzed previously published TCR beta repertoires from 660 or so donors and added high-resolution HLA genotyping to study TCR occurrence patterns. In addition to the first cohort of 666 subjects, a separate validation cohort of 130 or so different subjects was used. Because of strong linkage in the cohort, roughly five DR-DQ haplotypes were treated as single units for association and clustering. The genetic ancestry cluster associated with self-reported Caucasian donors included roughly four fifths of the 300 to 400 genotyped donors. The number of typed donors differed by locus: about 620-630 for A, B, C, DRB1 and DQB1; 500 to 550 for DQA1; some 610 for DPA1; and roughly 450 for DPB1. Among approximately 370 genotyped donors of the cohort, an average of roughly 230,000 unique TCR beta nucleotide sequences was sequenced per donor, of which roughly 17% were non-productive. All discovery cohort repertoires had been generated using a single sequencing platform. A later genetic analysis took genome-wide SNP genotypes for about 55% of the 666 donors and used that subset as a discovery cohort. To predict cytomegalovirus infection status, the study brought together high-throughput TCR immunosequencing, statistical association of individual TCRs with disease status, and machine learning. Alongside the repertoire data, information on donor age, sex, ethnicity and CMV serostatus was compiled. The study aimed to test whether cataloging public T cell receptors could reveal signatures of past pathogen exposure. General conclusions and limits of the study: In a later analysis, HLA-associated TCR beta chains showed more clonal expansion and lower generation probabilities than non-associated chains that were equally common. Linkage disequilibrium might explain the correlated functional status among segregating V segments, but an unknown experimental factor could not be excluded. Roughly 15 rarely observed V segments, including chromosome 9 orphons, were excluded from the earlier analysis of several hundred of the donors because counts were too low. Immune exposure information for the cohort was limited to CMV serostatus. Roughly uniform sequencing depth across donors was assumed in presence/absence analyses, although this assumption may not hold. According to a later genetic analysis, donors in an Asian-associated ancestry cluster had fewer N-insertions in productive TCRs than the roughly 670-donor mean. Some IMGT-functional V segments, including TRBV6-2 and TRBV6-3, could not be distinguished by the 87-base-pair reads and were therefore excluded. A cluster of highly shared sequence variants was judged likely to be a technical artifact of the sequencing pipeline. V-gene and J-gene trimming of TCR beta chains was associated with a missense DCLRE1C variant in a later genetic analysis, and the association was replicated in an independent cohort. A further reported finding was that TCR beta sequences accurately predicted the HLA-A and HLA-B alleles for most subjects in the first cohort. In a later analysis, about 17,000 TCR beta sequences were associated with specific HLA alleles at a false discovery rate of 0.05. According to a later analysis, parvovirus B19, influenza, CMV and Epstein-Barr virus appeared linked to several top co-occurrence clusters. According to a later analysis, most CMV-associated TCR beta chains appeared to be HLA-restricted, and the HLA associations seemed to be driven largely by CMV exposure. A few of the identified cytomegalovirus-associated TCR beta chains were confirmed in vitro to be specific for cytomegalovirus antigens. In this cohort, only TCR beta chains were sequenced, and detectable features were limited by the absence of alpha or paired-chain data. According to the authors, the approach could potentially be generalized to other disease states and immunological phenotypes. The classifier was reported to diagnose cytomegalovirus status with high specificity and sensitivity in both the original cohort and the validation cohort. When HLA alleles, especially DR and DQ, strongly co-occurred, attributing TCR associations to individual alleles was difficult. HLA typing was unavailable for some donors at each locus, so association tests used only the typed subset. The study listed approximately 150 TCR beta chains as associated with cytomegalovirus. An earlier analysis of several hundred of the donors showed that most TCR beta V segments appeared in productive rearrangements either about 87% or about 30% of the time, which broadly matched IMGT annotations. In a later analysis, the rate of TCR association differed among HLA loci, with DRB1 alleles having the most associated TCRs and HLA-C alleles having the fewest. Across donors, most TCR sequences were observed very rarely, whereas some public TCRs were present in many individuals.

Per the germline V gene, SQVTM is the CDR1 and ANQGSEA is the CDR2. The CDR3 measures 13 amino acids from cysteine to phenylalanine. The kept DNA is CDR3 alone, 39 bases in frame from the first base. In total, 500 to 700 healthy bone marrow donors made up the cohort. At the time of sampling, every cohort member was nominally healthy, though immune exposures that went unrecorded were likely present. The donor was CMV seronegative and belonged to the group of several hundred seronegative cohort members. A peripheral blood sample was provided by each donor, and peripheral blood mononuclear cells were used for TCR beta sequencing. The Qiagen DNeasy Blood Extraction Kit was used to extract genomic DNA from the blood cell samples.

The sequence came from a male donor in good health and CMV-seronegative. Recombination joined TRBV29-1 with TRBJ1-2; the D gene is possibly TRBD1, with 5 bases matching. Material: PBMCs. CDR3 sequence: CSVDMGRVKGYPF. The DNA is as follows: TGCAGCGTTGACATGGGGCGCGTCAAAGGCTACCCCTTC.